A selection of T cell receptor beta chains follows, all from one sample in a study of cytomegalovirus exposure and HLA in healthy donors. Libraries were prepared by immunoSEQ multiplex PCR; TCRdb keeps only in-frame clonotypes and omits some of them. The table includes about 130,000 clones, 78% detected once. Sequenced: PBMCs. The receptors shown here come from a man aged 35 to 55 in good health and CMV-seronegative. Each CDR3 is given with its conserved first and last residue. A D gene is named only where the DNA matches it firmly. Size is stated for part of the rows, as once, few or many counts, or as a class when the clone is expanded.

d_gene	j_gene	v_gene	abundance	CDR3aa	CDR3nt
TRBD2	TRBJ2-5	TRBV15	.	CATSRGAGGETQYF	TGTGCCACCAGCAGAGGGGCGGGGGGAGAGACCCAGTACTTC
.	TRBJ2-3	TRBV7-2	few	CASSRMHRVGTDTQYF	TGTGCCAGCAGCCGGATGCACAGGGTGGGCACAGATACGCAGTATTTT
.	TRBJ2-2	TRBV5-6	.	CASSLWTQAAGELFF	TGTGCCAGCAGCCTATGGACTCAGGCCGCCGGGGAGCTGTTTTTT
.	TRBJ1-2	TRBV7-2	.	CASSLAAGVNYGYTF	TGTGCCAGCAGCTTAGCGGCAGGGGTAAACTATGGCTACACCTTC
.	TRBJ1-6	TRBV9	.	CASSVDPGDDPRRNSPLHF	TGTGCCAGCAGCGTAGACCCAGGTGACGATCCCCGGAGGAATTCACCCCTCCACTTT
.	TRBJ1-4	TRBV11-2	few	CASSLEGGRSAELFF	TGTGCCAGCAGCTTAGAAGGAGGCAGGTCGGCGGAACTGTTTTTT
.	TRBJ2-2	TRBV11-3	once	CASSSYLGGANTGELFF	TGTGCCAGCAGCTCCTACCTAGGGGGAGCGAACACCGGGGAGCTGTTTTTT
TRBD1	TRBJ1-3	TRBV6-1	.	CASSEARQGWGGNTIYF	TGTGCCAGCAGTGAAGCCCGACAGGGTTGGGGCGGAAACACCATATATTTT
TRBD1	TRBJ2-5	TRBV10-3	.	CAISEAGTGGAGETQYF	TGTGCCATCAGTGAGGCCGGGACAGGGGGCGCGGGGGAGACCCAGTACTTC
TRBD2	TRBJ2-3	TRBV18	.	CASSLTSGATDTQYF	TGTGCCAGCTCACTTACTAGCGGGGCCACAGATACGCAGTATTTT
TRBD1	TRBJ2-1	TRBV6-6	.	CASSYTGTGIDNEQFF	TGTGCCAGCAGTTACACCGGGACAGGGATCGACAATGAGCAGTTCTTC
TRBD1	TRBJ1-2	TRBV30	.	CAWSEGQGVFTF	TGTGCCTGGAGTGAAGGGCAGGGGGTTTTCACCTTC
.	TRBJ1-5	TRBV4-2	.	CASSQGGQPQHF	TGTGCCAGCAGCCAAGGGGGCCAGCCCCAGCATTTT
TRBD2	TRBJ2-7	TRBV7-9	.	CASSPRGGYEQYF	TGTGCCAGCAGCCCGCGGGGGGGCTACGAGCAGTACTTC
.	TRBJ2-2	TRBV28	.	CASSLRVPGELFF	TGTGCCAGCAGTCTGAGGGTTCCCGGGGAGCTGTTTTTT
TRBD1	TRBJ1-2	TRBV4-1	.	CASSQQPSGGPYGYTF	TGCGCCAGCAGCCAACAACCATCAGGGGGCCCTTATGGCTACACCTTC
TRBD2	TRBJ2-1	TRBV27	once	CASSDVLAGGPDEQFF	TGTGCCAGCAGTGACGTACTAGCGGGGGGGCCTGATGAGCAGTTCTTC
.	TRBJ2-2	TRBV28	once	CASVGAASNTGELFF	TGTGCCAGCGTAGGGGCAGCTTCGAACACCGGGGAGCTGTTTTTT
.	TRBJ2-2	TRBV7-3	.	CASSVLAFTGELFF	TGTGCCAGCAGCGTCCTAGCGTTTACCGGGGAGCTGTTTTTT
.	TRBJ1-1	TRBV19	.	CASRHVNTEAFF	TGTGCCAGTAGACACGTGAACACTGAAGCTTTCTTT
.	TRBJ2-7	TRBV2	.	CASPGLGLGDEQYF	TGTGCCAGCCCGGGACTGGGTTTAGGGGACGAGCAGTACTTC
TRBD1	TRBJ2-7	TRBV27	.	CASSPQLKTGAYEQYF	TGTGCCAGCAGTCCACAATTAAAAACAGGGGCCTACGAGCAGTACTTC
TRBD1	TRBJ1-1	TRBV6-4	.	CASRDSANTEAFF	TGTGCCAGTCGGGACAGCGCGAACACTGAAGCTTTCTTT
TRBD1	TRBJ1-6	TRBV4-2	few	CASSQDGAGTGARPLHF	TGTGCCAGCAGCCAAGATGGGGCCGGGACAGGGGCTAGGCCCCTCCACTTT
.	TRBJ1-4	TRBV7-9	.	CSSSILPYYEKLFF	TGTTCCAGCAGCATCTTGCCCTATTATGAAAAACTGTTTTTT
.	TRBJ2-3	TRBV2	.	CASNIRGQDTQYF	TGTGCCAGCAATATCCGGGGACAAGATACGCAGTATTTT
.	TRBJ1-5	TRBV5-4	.	CASSSSPRNQPQHF	TGTGCCAGCAGCTCTTCCCCCCGCAATCAGCCCCAGCATTTT
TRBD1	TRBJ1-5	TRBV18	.	CASGQASLLGDQPQHF	TGTGCCAGCGGACAGGCCTCTCTTCTGGGGGATCAGCCCCAGCATTTT
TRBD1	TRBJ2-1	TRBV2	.	CASSEWDRGRYNEQFF	TGTGCCAGCAGTGAATGGGACAGGGGAAGGTACAATGAGCAGTTCTTC
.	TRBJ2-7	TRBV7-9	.	CASSLVAYEQYF	TGTGCCAGCAGCTTAGTGGCTTACGAGCAGTACTTC
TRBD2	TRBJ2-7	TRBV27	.	CASSLSPGGVEYEQYF	TGTGCCAGCAGTTTATCCCCGGGGGGGGTAGAGTACGAGCAGTACTTC
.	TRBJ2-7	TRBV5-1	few	CASKVQASSYEQYF	TGCGCCAGCAAAGTGCAGGCCAGCTCCTACGAGCAGTACTTC
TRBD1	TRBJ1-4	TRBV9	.	CASSESGQGWEKLFF	TGTGCCAGCAGCGAGAGTGGACAGGGTTGGGAAAAACTGTTTTTT
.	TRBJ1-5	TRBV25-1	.	CASSRRRRLEGNQPQHF	TGTGCCAGCAGTCGCAGGAGGCGGTTGGAGGGCAATCAGCCCCAGCATTTT
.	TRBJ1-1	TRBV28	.	CASSSRGFPNTEAFF	TGTGCCAGCAGTTCAAGGGGGTTTCCGAACACTGAAGCTTTCTTT
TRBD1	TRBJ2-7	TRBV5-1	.	CASSSPGTGEYEQYF	TGCGCCAGCAGCTCCCCCGGGACAGGGGAGTACGAGCAGTACTTC
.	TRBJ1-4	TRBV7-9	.	CASSLATATNEKLFF	TGTGCCAGCAGCTTAGCTACGGCAACTAATGAAAAACTGTTTTTT
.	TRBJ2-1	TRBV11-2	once	CASSLFEGLYNEQFF	TGTGCCAGCAGCTTATTTGAGGGACTTTACAATGAGCAGTTCTTC
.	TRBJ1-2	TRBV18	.	CASSLGPGTSYGYTF	TGTGCCAGCTCCCTCGGTCCCGGGACAAGCTATGGCTACACCTTC
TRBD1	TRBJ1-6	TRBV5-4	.	CASSWTTGSNSPLHF	TGTGCCAGCAGCTGGACGACAGGGAGTAATTCACCCCTCCACTTT
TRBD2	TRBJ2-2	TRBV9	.	CASSWGGANTGELFF	TGTGCCAGCAGTTGGGGGGGGGCGAACACCGGGGAGCTGTTTTTT
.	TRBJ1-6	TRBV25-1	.	CASSEYKGDSPLHF	TGTGCCAGCAGTGAATATAAAGGGGATTCACCCCTCCACTTT